A single sample is the source of the 10 T cell receptor beta chains below, sequenced in a study of technical replicates of blood from a handful of donors. Repertoires were generated with immunoSEQ multiplex PCR, while TCRdb's copy carries only in-frame clones and drops some. Counted here are tens of thousands of clones, roughly 94% occurring once; the ten biggest clones make up 0.2% to 0.3%. Sequencing was done on a sample of T cells isolated from PBMCs. The receptors were sampled from a human donor in good health.

V gene TRBV4-1 combines with J gene TRBJ2-7; D is unclear. The germline V and J ends were trimmed by 5 bases and 3 bases, with 14 bases remaining between them. Germline assignment: CDR1 MGHRA and CDR2 YSYEKL. There are 14 residues in the CDR3. This CDR3 is CASSWVGAVYEQYF. The CDR3 region has the DNA TGCGCCAGCAGCTGGGTGGGCGCAGTCTACGAGCAGTACTTC.

This sequence joins TRBV5-1 and TRBJ2-6; D not certain. The V gene lost 4 bases and the J gene lost 2 bases, with 13 bases spanning the gap. The CDR3 is 16 amino acids. Germline V CDR1 and CDR2: SGHRS, YFSETQ. The CDR3 loop is CASSMGIRTGANVLTF. The CDR3 region has the DNA TGCGCCAGCAGCATGGGTATCCGTACTGGGGCCAACGTCCTGACTTTC.

This clone has only one observation. V is TRBV9 and J is TRBJ2-7, with TRBD1 matching 11 bases. V trimming: 7 bases; J trimming: 6 bases; junction bases outside the gene matches: 0. In germline, CDR1 is SGDLS, CDR2 YYNGEE. CDR3 length: 11 amino acids. Written as DNA, the CDR3 is TGTGCCAGCGGGACAGGGGGCGAGCAGTACTTC. This sequence encodes CASGTGGEQYF.

V and J are TRBV7-8 and TRBJ1-1, with D unresolved. Germline values: CDR1 SGHVS, CDR2 FQNEAQ. V dropped 2 bases and J dropped 0 bases, with 19 bases sitting between them. The CDR3 totals 18 residues. CDR3 residues: CASSLSRFGVRVNTEAFF. CDR3 DNA sequence: TGTGCCAGCAGCTTAAGTCGTTTCGGGGTTAGGGTGAACACTGAAGCTTTCTTT. Filled out from reference TRBV7-8 and TRBJ1-1, the complete variable domain reads GAGVSQSPRYKVAKRGQDVALRCDPISGHVSLFWYQQALGQGPEFLTYFQNEAQLDKSGLPSDRFFAERPEGSVSTLKIQRTQQEDSAVYLCASSLSRFGVRVNTEAFFGQGTRLTVV.

The chain employs TRBV7-8 and TRBJ1-4, with D possibly being TRBD1 (6 bases). The CDR3 totals 15 residues. Germline CDR1 is SGHVS and CDR2 is FQNEAQ. Trimming removed 5 bases from V and 8 bases from J, with 18 bases in between. The CDR3 reads CASSPYRDIGEKLFF. CDR3 DNA sequence: TGTGCCAGCAGCCCGTACCGGGACATTGGGGAAAAACTGTTTTTT.

The CDR3 DNA sequence: TGTGCCAGCAGATGGACTGGCGGCTACGAGCAGTACTTC. Translated: CASRWTGGYEQYF. This chain uses TRBV28 with TRBJ2-7; D is perhaps TRBD2 (5 bases). The ends were cut back, 6 bases at V and 3 bases at J, with 12 bases in the middle. The CDR3 is 13 residues long. Germline V lookup: CDR1 MDHEN, CDR2 SYDVKM.

The chain carries TRBV19 and TRBJ1-5; 10 bases map to TRBD1. V dropped 7 bases and J dropped 3; count of bases not matched to a gene: 6. CDR3 length equals 15 residues. Germline V lookup: CDR1 LNHDA, CDR2 SQIVND (reference sequence). This CDR3 is CASISGTGVNQPQHF. The CDR3 DNA follows: TGTGCCAGTATCTCAGGGACAGGGGTCAATCAGCCCCAGCATTTT.

CDR3 nucleotides: TGTGCCAGCAGCCTGACAGGGATCAATCAGCCCCAGCATTTT. Protein: CASSLTGINQPQHF. This sequence joins TRBV7-6 and TRBJ1-5; 7 bases agree with TRBD1. CDR1 and CDR2 from the germline V gene are SGHVS and FNYEAQ. The V gene end was trimmed by 5 bases and the J gene end by 3 bases; junction bases not matched to a gene: 4. This CDR3 has 14 residues.

The chain employs TRBV6-6 and TRBJ1-2; D is perhaps TRBD1 (6 bases). V was shortened by 7 bases and J by 4 bases, with 13 bases between the two germline ends. The CDR3 totals 13 residues. Germline lookup yields CDR1 MNHNY and CDR2 SVGAGI (reference sequence). CDR3 loop: CASTYGQTYGYTF. Here the CDR3 DNA reads TGTGCCAGCACCTACGGACAGACCTATGGCTACACCTTC.

The chain uses TRBV5-8 and TRBJ1-1; 7 bases map to TRBD1. V gave up 4 bases and J gave up 0 bases; unmatched junction bases: 3. The CDR3 consists of 14 residues. Per germline, CDR1 SGHTS and CDR2 YDEGEE. The CDR3 DNA is TGTGCCAGCAGCACGGGACAGCTGAACACTGAAGCTTTCTTT. Its translation is CASSTGQLNTEAFF.